Listed here are 28 T cell receptor beta chains from one sample, sequenced in a study of cytomegalovirus exposure and HLA in healthy donors. Measured with immunoSEQ multiplex PCR; TCRdb has only the in-frame clones, and not every one. The data show 100,000 or so clones, about 88% seen once. The specimen was PBMCs. The receptor set was obtained from a woman between 18 and 30 years old in good health and CMV-seropositive.

The chain recombines TRBV7-9 with TRBJ2-4, with unresolved D. Germline V gene data show CDR1 as SEHNR and CDR2 as FQNEAQ (reference sequence). The CDR3 length is 14 residues. V was shortened by 5 bases and J by 0 bases, with 8 bases between the two germline ends. For the CDR3, the DNA is TGTGCCAGCAGCAACCGGGTAGCCAAAAACATTCAGTACTTC. Translating gives CASSNRVAKNIQYF.

The chain employs TRBV30 and TRBJ2-4; possible D gene TRBD2, 5 bases. The CDR3 sequence is 18 residues long. Trimming removed 0 bases from V and 0 bases from J, with 18 bases in between. The germline gives CDR1 GTSNPN, CDR2 SVGIG (reference sequence). The CDR3 reads CAWSVRLGETVAKNIQYF. For the CDR3, the DNA is TGTGCCTGGAGTGTAAGGTTGGGAGAGACCGTAGCCAAAAACATTCAGTACTTC.

The rearrangement uses TRBV7-9 and TRBJ1-1; D is possibly TRBD1 (6 bases). CDR3 length equals 15 residues. The V end lost 1 base, the J end lost 0 bases, and 9 bases lay between the germline ends. Germline-derived CDR1 and CDR2 are SEHNR and FQNEAQ (reference sequence). CDR3: CASSLGDRLNTEAFF. The CDR3 coding sequence is TGTGCCAGCAGCTTAGGCGACAGGTTGAACACTGAAGCTTTCTTT.

In its sample, this clone was seen a few times. J is TRBJ1-5 and V is TRBV27; D not resolved. The V gene's germline CDR1 is MNHEY and CDR2 SMNVEV (reference sequence). Trimming shortened V by 1 base and J by 2 bases, and 6 bases separated the two germline ends. The CDR3 is 14 residues long. CDR3 loop: CASSLFGGNQPQHF. CDR3 DNA sequence: TGTGCCAGCAGTTTATTCGGAGGCAATCAGCCCCAGCATTTT.

The V gene is TRBV6-5, the J gene TRBJ2-7; 7 bases fit TRBD1. Germline V CDR1 and CDR2: MNHEY, SVGAGI. The CDR3 totals 11 residues. The CDR3 DNA follows: TGTGCCAGCAAAAACCAGGGGGACAAGCGTGTC. This gives the protein CASKNQGDKRV.

The chain has TRBV18 and TRBJ1-5; D remains unclear. With 4 bases removed from V and 2 bases from J, the gap between germline ends came to 12 bases. Germline V gene sequence: CDR1 KGHSH, CDR2 LQKENI. This CDR3 region has 15 residues. The CDR3 region is CASSLVGAGNQPQHF. In nucleotides, the CDR3 is TGTGCCAGCTCACTCGTCGGTGCGGGCAATCAGCCCCAGCATTTT. Looking up the rest from reference TRBV18 and TRBJ1-5 gives the full variable domain: NAGVMQNPRHLVRRRGQEARLRCSPMKGHSHVYWYRQLPEEGLKFMVYLQKENIIDESGMPKERFSAEFPKEGPSILRIQQVVRGDSAAYFCASSLVGAGNQPQHFGDGTRLSIL.

The chain joins TRBV9 to TRBJ1-5, with D unresolved. Germline V lookup: CDR1 SGDLS, CDR2 YYNGEE. Deletions cut 5 bases from V and 5 bases from J, with 14 bases between. The CDR3 length is 14 residues. The CDR3 sequence is CASSLSGSHQPQHF. CDR3 sequence (DNA): TGTGCCAGCAGTCTATCGGGGTCCCATCAGCCCCAGCATTTT.

This chain uses TRBV6-5 with TRBJ2-2; tentative D call: TRBD2 (5 bases). The V end was cut by 6 bases, the J end by 6 bases, with 17 bases between. This CDR3 region has 15 residues. In germline, CDR1 is MNHEY, CDR2 SVGAGI. In DNA, the CDR3 is TGTGCCAGCAGATCCGGGATTGCCAGACCCGGGGAGCTGTTTTTT. Protein product: CASRSGIARPGELFF.

This clone was detected a few times. In nucleotides, the CDR3 is TGTGCTAGTGGTGTCCCAGGGGGAAAGGGCTACACCTTC. It is translated as CASGVPGGKGYTF. The V gene is TRBV12-5, the J gene TRBJ1-2, with TRBD1 matching over 7 bases. Germline values: CDR1 LGHNT, CDR2 FRNRAP. The junction had 8 bases not matched to a gene; V was cut back by 5 bases and J by 8 bases. The CDR3 sequence is 13 residues long.

CDR3 residues: CAIRRTAPNSPLHF. The CDR3 DNA follows: TGTGCCATCAGAAGGACAGCCCCTAATTCACCCCTCCACTTT. The chain is built from TRBV10-3 and TRBJ1-6; a possible D gene is TRBD1 (6 bases). There are 14 residues in the CDR3. CDR1 is ENHRY and CDR2 is SYGVKD in the germline V gene. The V end lost 6 bases, the J end lost 6 bases, and 12 bases lay between the germline ends.

CDR3 DNA: TGTGCCAGCAGTTCGTCAGGGCAACAGTTCTTC. Translated: CASSSSGQQFF. The chain combines TRBV28 with TRBJ2-1; possible D gene TRBD1, 5 bases. Trimming took off 4 bases at V and 13 bases at J, with 11 bases between the two ends. The CDR3 has 11 amino acids. Germline V CDR1 and CDR2: MDHEN, SYDVKM.

There are a few counts of this clone. The gene calls are TRBV18 and TRBJ1-2; TRBD1 agrees at 9 bases. J gave up 8 bases and V 5 bases, and 9 bases lay outside the gene matches. The germline gives CDR1 KGHSH, CDR2 LQKENI. The CDR3 consists of 14 residues. As DNA, the CDR3 is TGTGCCAGCTCATCCCGACAGGGGGTATTGGGCTACACCTTC. It encodes CASSSRQGVLGYTF. Complete variable domain (other parts from reference TRBV18 and TRBJ1-2): NAGVMQNPRHLVRRRGQEARLRCSPMKGHSHVYWYRQLPEEGLKFMVYLQKENIIDESGMPKERFSAEFPKEGPSILRIQQVVRGDSAAYFCASSSRQGVLGYTFGSGTRLTVV.

This chain links TRBV6-1 with TRBJ1-1, with D unclear. Trimming stripped 6 bases from V and 1 base from J, with 9 bases between. CDR3 length equals 13 residues. Per the germline V gene, CDR1 is MNHNS and CDR2 is SASEGT. CDR3 sequence reads: CASSVEPNTEAFF. The CDR3 bases are TGTGCCAGCAGCGTTGAGCCGAACACTGAAGCTTTCTTT.

J is TRBJ2-5 and V is TRBV7-6, with D unclear. CDR3 size: 12 residues. The ends were cut back, 1 base at V and 5 bases at J, with 5 bases in the middle. Germline V CDR1 and CDR2: SGHVS, FNYEAQ. The CDR3 nucleotides read TGTGCCAGCAGCTTAGTGGAGGAGACCCAGTACTTC. As protein: CASSLVEETQYF.

This sequence joins TRBV11-2 and TRBJ2-7; TRBD2 aligns across 8 bases. With V trimmed by 7 bases and J by 3 bases, 8 bases remained unmatched. CDR1 is SGHAT, CDR2 FQNNGV, per germline. This CDR3 has 14 amino acids. The CDR3 DNA is TGTGCCAGCACCGGGGGGGGGCGAATCTACGAGCAGTACTTC. Translating it yields CASTGGGRIYEQYF.

This clone was seen a single time. The chain has TRBV28 and TRBJ1-4, with a possible D match to TRBD1 (6 bases). The length of the CDR3 is 14 residues. Per the germline V gene, CDR1 is MDHEN and CDR2 is SYDVKM. Trimming stripped 4 bases from V and 3 bases from J, with 9 bases between. The CDR3 DNA reads as TGTGCCAGCAGTTCAGGGGCGGCTAATGAAAAACTGTTTTTT. Translation gives CASSSGAANEKLFF.

This clone was observed once. The chain carries TRBV6-5 and TRBJ1-2, with D unclear. In germline, CDR1 is MNHEY, CDR2 SVGAGI. V shed 5 bases and J shed 8 bases, with 15 bases lying between them. The CDR3 contains 13 residues. The CDR3: CASSEARGWGYTF. The CDR3 DNA follows: TGTGCCAGCAGTGAAGCTCGGGGTTGGGGCTACACCTTC.

The chain links TRBV5-5 to TRBJ1-5; D is perhaps TRBD1 (5 bases). The CDR3 runs 16 residues. CDR1 is SGHKS, CDR2 YYEKEE, per germline (reference sequence). V shed 2 bases and J shed 4 bases, with 16 bases lying between them. CDR3 sequence: CASSLTGVVGNQPQHF. CDR3 DNA sequence: TGTGCCAGCAGCTTAACAGGAGTTGTAGGAAATCAGCCCCAGCATTTT.

The rearrangement uses TRBV19 and TRBJ2-7; tentative D call: TRBD1 (6 bases). This CDR3 contains 15 residues. V was clipped by 1 base and J by 1 base, with 11 bases between them. The germline V gene encodes CDR1 LNHDA and CDR2 SQIVND (reference sequence). Here the CDR3 reads CASSIVGRGSYEQYF. The CDR3 region has the DNA TGTGCCAGTAGTATAGTCGGCAGGGGTTCCTACGAGCAGTACTTC.

The DNA for the CDR3 is TGTGCCACGTCCGACCTAGGGGCGGGGGTTACAGATACGCAGTATTTT. Its protein product is CATSDLGAGVTDTQYF. The chain carries TRBV15 and TRBJ2-3; 7 bases map to TRBD2. Germline V lookup: CDR1 LNHNV, CDR2 YYDKDF (reference sequence). V was clipped by 9 bases and J by 3 bases; unmatched bases: 15. The CDR3 is 16 amino acids.

V usage is TRBV4-2 and J usage is TRBJ2-7; unclear D gene. The CDR3 totals 16 residues. Germline lookup yields CDR1 LGHNA and CDR2 YNFKEQ. V lost 3 bases, J lost 1 base, and 16 bases lay in between. DNA of the CDR3: TGTGCCAGCAGCCACTCCCCCGAGTCGGGTTCCTACGAGCAGTACTTC. It is translated as CASSHSPESGSYEQYF.

The rearrangement joins TRBV5-5 to TRBJ1-1, with 9 nucleotides matching TRBD1. This CDR3 has 17 amino acids. J lost 5 bases, V lost 1 base, and 12 bases had no gene match. Per the germline V gene, CDR1 is SGHKS and CDR2 is YYEKEE (reference sequence). The CDR3 DNA reads TGTGCCAGCAGCTTGAGGGACAGGGTCTCAAGCAGGACTGAAGCTTTCTTT. It encodes CASSLRDRVSSRTEAFF.

V gene TRBV19 combines with J gene TRBJ1-1; 12 nucleotides agree with TRBD1. There are 16 residues in the CDR3. V lost 7 bases and J lost 5; bases outside the gene matches: 11. From germline, CDR1 is LNHDA and CDR2 SQIVND (reference sequence). CDR3 sequence: CASKPGTGGLWTEAFF. CDR3 nucleotides: TGTGCCAGTAAGCCCGGGACAGGGGGCTTATGGACTGAAGCTTTCTTT.

The chain couples TRBV15 to TRBJ1-3; 8 positions agree with TRBD1. The germline V gene has CDR1 LNHNV and CDR2 YYDKDF (reference sequence). With 0 bases clipped from V and 3 bases from J, the junction kept 7 bases outside the gene matches. The CDR3 length is 17 residues. The CDR3 loop is CATSRDLVRGLGNTIYF. The CDR3 DNA sequence: TGTGCCACCAGCAGAGATTTGGTCAGGGGGCTTGGAAACACCATATATTTT.

The genes are TRBV16 and TRBJ1-2; 10 bases are a match to TRBD1. Germline V gene lookup returns CDR1 KGHSY and CDR2 FQNENV. The junction had 9 bases not matched to a gene; V was cut back by 2 bases and J by 6 bases. The CDR3 runs to 16 residues. The CDR3 nucleotides are TGTGCCAGCAGCCAAAGCTTTATGGGACAGGGGAATGGCTACACCTTC. Protein sequence: CASSQSFMGQGNGYTF.

This chain uses TRBV7-9 with TRBJ1-5; D may be TRBD1 (6 bases). Germline CDR1 SEHNR, CDR2 FQNEAQ (reference sequence). The CDR3 covers 19 residues. V was shortened by 1 base and J by 3 bases, with 22 bases between the two germline ends. The CDR3 region has the DNA TGTGCCAGCAGCTTAGTACGGGCAGGGGATCTCCCTTCCAATCAGCCCCAGCATTTT. Translation: CASSLVRAGDLPSNQPQHF.

The gene calls are TRBV5-1 and TRBJ1-1; TRBD1 might be the D (6 bases). Trimming removed 0 bases from V and 4 bases from J, with 10 bases in between. Germline V CDR1 and CDR2: SGHRS, YFSETQ. This CDR3 is 14 amino acids long. CDR3 amino acids: CASSLAGDGTEAFF. CDR3 nucleotides: TGCGCCAGCAGCTTGGCAGGGGACGGCACTGAAGCTTTCTTT.

The rearrangement uses TRBV7-6 and TRBJ2-4; 7 nucleotides agree with TRBD2. Germline loops: CDR1 SGHVS, CDR2 FNYEAQ. After removal of 5 bases from V and 3 bases from J, the junction contained 7 bases not matched to a gene. CDR3 length equals 15 residues. The CDR3 here is CASSAGGLSKNIQYF. The CDR3 DNA reads TGTGCCAGCAGCGCCGGGGGGTTGAGCAAAAACATTCAGTACTTC.